Below, one T cell receptor beta chain is given with its context. The CDR3 end shows no conserved phenylalanine or tryptophan, and so a read error is likely. This sample is part of a study of radiotherapy plus CTLA-4 blockade in lung cancer. TCRdb keeps only in-frame clones here, not all; method: immunoSEQ multiplex PCR. The repertoire holds about 120,000 clones, just under 80% seen once, with 5% to 5.5% in the top ten. Sequenced material: peripheral blood, taken from a patient treated with radiotherapy plus ipilimumab. This sequence originates from a human donor with non-small cell lung cancer who had a partial response to radiotherapy plus ipilimumab.

The CDR3 loop reads CASKRRTGGSYEQYL. For the CDR3, the DNA is TGTGCCAGTAAACGTCGGACAGGGGGCTCCTACGAGCAGTACCTC. J is TRBJ2-7 and V is TRBV19; 10 bases fit TRBD1. Losses at the gene ends were 7 bases for V and 0 bases for J; bases not matched to a gene: 6. The CDR3 loop spans 15 amino acids. Per germline, CDR1 LNHDA and CDR2 SQIVND (reference sequence).